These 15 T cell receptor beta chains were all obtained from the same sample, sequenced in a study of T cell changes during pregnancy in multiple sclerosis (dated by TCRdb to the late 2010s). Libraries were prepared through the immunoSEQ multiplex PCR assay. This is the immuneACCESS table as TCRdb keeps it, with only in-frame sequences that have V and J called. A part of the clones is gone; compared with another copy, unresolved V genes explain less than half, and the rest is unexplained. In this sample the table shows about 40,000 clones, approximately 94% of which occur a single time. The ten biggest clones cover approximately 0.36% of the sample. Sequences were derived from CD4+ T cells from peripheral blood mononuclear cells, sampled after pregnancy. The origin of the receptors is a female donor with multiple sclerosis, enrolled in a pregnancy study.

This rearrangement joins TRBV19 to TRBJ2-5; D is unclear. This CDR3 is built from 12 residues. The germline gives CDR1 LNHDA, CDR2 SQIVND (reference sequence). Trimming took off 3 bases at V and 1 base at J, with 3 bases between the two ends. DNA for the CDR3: TGTGCCAGTAGTATGGCCCAAGAGACCCAGTACTTC. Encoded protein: CASSMAQETQYF.

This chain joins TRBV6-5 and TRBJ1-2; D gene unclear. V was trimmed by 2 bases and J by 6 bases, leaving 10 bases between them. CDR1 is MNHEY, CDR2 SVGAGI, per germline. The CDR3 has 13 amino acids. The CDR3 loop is CASSYRSRDGYTF. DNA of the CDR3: TGTGCCAGCAGTTACCGGTCGAGAGATGGCTACACCTTC.

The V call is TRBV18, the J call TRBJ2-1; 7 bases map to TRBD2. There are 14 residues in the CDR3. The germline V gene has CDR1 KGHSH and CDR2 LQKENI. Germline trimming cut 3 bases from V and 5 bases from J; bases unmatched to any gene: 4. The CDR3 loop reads CASSPWGTNNEQFF. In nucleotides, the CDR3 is TGTGCCAGCTCACCGTGGGGGACTAACAATGAGCAGTTCTTC.

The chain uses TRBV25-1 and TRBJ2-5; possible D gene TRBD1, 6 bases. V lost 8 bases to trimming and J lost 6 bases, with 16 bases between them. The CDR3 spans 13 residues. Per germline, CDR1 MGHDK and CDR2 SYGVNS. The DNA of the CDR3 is TGTGCCAGCGGTTCGACAGGCGAGAAGACCCAGTACTTC. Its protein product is CASGSTGEKTQYF. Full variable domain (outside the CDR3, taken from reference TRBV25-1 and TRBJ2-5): EADIYQTPRYLVIGTGKKITLECSQTMGHDKMYWYQQDPGMELHLIHYSYGVNSTEKGDLSSESTVSRIRTEHFPLTLESARPSHTSQYLCASGSTGEKTQYFGPGTRLLVL.

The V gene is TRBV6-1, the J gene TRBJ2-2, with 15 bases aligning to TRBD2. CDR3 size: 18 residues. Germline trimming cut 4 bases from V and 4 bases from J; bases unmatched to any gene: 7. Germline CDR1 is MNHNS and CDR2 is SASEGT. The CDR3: CASSGTSGGALGTGELFF. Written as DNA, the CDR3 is TGTGCCAGCAGTGGGACTAGCGGGGGGGCCCTGGGCACCGGGGAGCTGTTTTTT.

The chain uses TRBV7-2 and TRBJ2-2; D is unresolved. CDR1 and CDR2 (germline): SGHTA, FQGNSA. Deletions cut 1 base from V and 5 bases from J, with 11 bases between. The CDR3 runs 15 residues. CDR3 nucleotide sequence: TGTGCCAGCAGCTTAGTTCATGGAGATACCGGGGAGCTGTTTTTT. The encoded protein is CASSLVHGDTGELFF.

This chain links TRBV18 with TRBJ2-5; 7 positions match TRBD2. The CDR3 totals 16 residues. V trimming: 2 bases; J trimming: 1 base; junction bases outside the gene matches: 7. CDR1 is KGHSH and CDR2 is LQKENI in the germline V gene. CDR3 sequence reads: CASSPVFSGVQETQYF. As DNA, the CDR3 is TGTGCCAGCTCACCAGTCTTCAGCGGGGTCCAAGAGACCCAGTACTTC.

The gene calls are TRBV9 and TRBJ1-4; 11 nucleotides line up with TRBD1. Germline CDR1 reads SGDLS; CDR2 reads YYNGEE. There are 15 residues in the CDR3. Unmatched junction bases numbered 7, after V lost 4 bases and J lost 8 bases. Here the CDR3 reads CASSSGQGAAEKLFF. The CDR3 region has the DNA TGTGCCAGCAGCTCCGGACAGGGGGCAGCGGAAAAACTGTTTTTT.

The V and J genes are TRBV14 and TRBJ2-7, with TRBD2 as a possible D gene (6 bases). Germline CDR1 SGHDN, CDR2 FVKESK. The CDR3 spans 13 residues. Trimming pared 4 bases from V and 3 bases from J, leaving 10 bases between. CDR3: CASSRMGGYEQYF. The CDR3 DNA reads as TGTGCCAGCAGCCGTATGGGGGGCTACGAGCAGTACTTC.

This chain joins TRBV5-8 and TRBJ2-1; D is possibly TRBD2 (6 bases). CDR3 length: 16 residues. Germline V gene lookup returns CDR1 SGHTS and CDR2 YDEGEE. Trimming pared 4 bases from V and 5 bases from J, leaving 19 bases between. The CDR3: CASSRRDFILNNEQFF. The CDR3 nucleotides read TGTGCCAGCAGCCGCCGGGACTTCATACTTAACAATGAGCAGTTCTTC. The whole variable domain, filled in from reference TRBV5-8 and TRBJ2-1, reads EAGVTQSPTHLIKTRGQQATLRCSPISGHTSVYWYQQALGLGLQFLLWYDEGEERNRGNFPPRFSGRQFPNYSSELNVNALELEDSALYLCASSRRDFILNNEQFFGPGTRLTVL.

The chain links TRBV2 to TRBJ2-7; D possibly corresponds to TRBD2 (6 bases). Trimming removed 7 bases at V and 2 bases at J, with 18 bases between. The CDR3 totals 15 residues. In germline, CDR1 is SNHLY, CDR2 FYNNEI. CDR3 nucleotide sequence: TGTGCCAGCAAACGGGAGCCGCAGGGCCCCTACGAGCAGTACTTC. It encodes CASKREPQGPYEQYF.

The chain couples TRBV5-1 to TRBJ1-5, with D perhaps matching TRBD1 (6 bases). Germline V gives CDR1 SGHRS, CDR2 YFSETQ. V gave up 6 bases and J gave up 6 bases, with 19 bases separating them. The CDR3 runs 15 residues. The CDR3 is CASNPRGGALQPQHF. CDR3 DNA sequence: TGCGCCAGCAACCCCCGGGGGGGGGCCCTTCAGCCCCAGCATTTT.

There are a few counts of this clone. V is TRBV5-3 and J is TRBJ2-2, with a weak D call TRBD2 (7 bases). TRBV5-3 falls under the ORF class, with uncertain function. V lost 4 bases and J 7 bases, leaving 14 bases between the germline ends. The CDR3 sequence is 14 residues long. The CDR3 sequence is CARSTGGLGGELFF. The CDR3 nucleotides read TGTGCCAGAAGCACCGGGGGGCTGGGCGGGGAGCTGTTTTTT.

As DNA, the CDR3 is TGCAGCGTAGACCGGGACATCCCTGAAGCTTTCTTT. It specifies CSVDRDIPEAFF. The chain recombines TRBV29-1 with TRBJ1-1, with D perhaps TRBD1 (6 bases). Trimming removed 6 bases at V and 6 bases at J, with 14 bases between. Germline V CDR1 and CDR2: SQVTM, ANQGSEA. The CDR3 length is 12 residues.

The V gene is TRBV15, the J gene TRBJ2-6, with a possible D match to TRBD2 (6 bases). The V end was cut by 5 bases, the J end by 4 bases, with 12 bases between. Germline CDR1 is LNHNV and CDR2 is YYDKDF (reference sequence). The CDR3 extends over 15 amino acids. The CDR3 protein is CATSDRDSGANVLTF. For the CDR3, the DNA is TGTGCCACCAGCGACCGGGACTCCGGGGCCAACGTCCTGACTTTC.